These 6 T cell receptor beta chains share one sample of origin, sequenced in a study of response to subunit inactivated influenza vaccine. Each CDR3 protein gets one entry after TCRdb re-called the RT-PCR reads with MiXCR. The sample has over 400,000 distinct CDR3 sequences, around 9.9% seen once. This specimen was PBMCs from blood, taken roughly 46 days after vaccination. These receptors all come from a man in his fifties or sixties who received an inactivated influenza vaccine.

In its sample, this clonotype was seen a few times. The rearrangement links TRBV7-2 to TRBJ2-1; 8 bases fit TRBD2. The CDR3 spans 15 residues. Trimming cost V 5 bases and J 2 bases; bases outside gene matches: 5. From germline, CDR1 is SGHTA and CDR2 FQGNSA. The CDR3 nucleotides read TGTGCCAGCAGCGGAAAAGCGGGGGCCTACAATGAGCAGTTCTTC. Translating gives CASSGKAGAYNEQFF.

The chain links TRBV5-1 to TRBJ2-4, with unresolved D. V was pared by 4 bases and J by 6 bases, with 11 bases between. From germline, CDR1 is SGHRS and CDR2 YFSETQ. CDR3 length equals 13 residues. The CDR3 nucleotides read TGCGCCAGCAGCATGAGCCAAAGAAACATTCAGTACTTC. Protein sequence: CASSMSQRNIQYF.

Here the CDR3 reads CASSVSGGGEETQYF. The CDR3 bases are TGTGCCAGCAGCGTTTCGGGGGGCGGGGAAGAGACCCAGTACTTC. This sequence joins TRBV7-2 and TRBJ2-5, with D perhaps TRBD2 (7 bases). V was shortened by 5 bases and J by 3 bases, with 16 bases between the two germline ends. This CDR3 comprises 15 residues. Per the germline V gene, CDR1 is SGHTA and CDR2 is FQGNSA.

This clonotype was seen at least ten times. This chain uses TRBV29-1 with TRBJ2-5, with 8 bases that match TRBD1. Germline V gene data show CDR1 as SQVTM and CDR2 as ANQGSEA. CDR3 length equals 14 residues. V was pared by 4 bases and J by 4 bases, with 8 bases of the junction left unmatched. The DNA of the CDR3 is TGCAGCGTTGGAAAGAACAGGGGGTCAGAGACCCAGTACTTC. Protein product: CSVGKNRGSETQYF.

There are many counts of this clonotype. The chain combines TRBV7-9 with TRBJ2-1, with 12 bases aligning to TRBD1. The CDR3 runs 15 residues. The junction had 7 bases not matched to a gene; V was cut back by 4 bases and J by 9 bases. CDR1 and CDR2 (germline): SEHNR, FQNEAQ (reference sequence). The CDR3 nucleotides are TGTGCCAGCAGCTACTTGGGACAGGGGGCTACTGAGCAGTTCTTC. This encodes CASSYLGQGATEQFF. The full variable domain, rest sourced from reference TRBV7-9 and TRBJ2-1, is DTGVSQNPRHKITKRGQNVTFRCDPISEHNRLYWYRQTLGQGPEFLTYFQNEAQLEKSRLLSDRFSAERPKGSFSTLEIQRTEQGDSAMYLCASSYLGQGATEQFFGPGTRLTVL.

This clonotype was counted ten times or more. The chain couples TRBV20-1 to TRBJ2-4; 8 bases fit TRBD2. The CDR3 covers 13 residues. After removal of 1 base from V and 8 bases from J, the junction contained 4 bases not matched to a gene. Germline V gene sequence: CDR1 DFQATT, CDR2 SNEGSKA (reference sequence). This CDR3 is CSARGPGGDIQYF. The CDR3 region has the DNA TGCAGTGCTAGAGGGCCGGGGGGGGACATTCAGTACTTC.